This entry concerns a single T cell receptor beta chain. The sample belongs to a study of technical replicates of blood from a handful of donors. Germline V gene sequence: CDR1 SGHRS, CDR2 YFSETQ. V lost 2 bases and J lost 8; bases outside the gene matches: 6. The CDR3 loop spans 14 amino acids. Repertoires were generated with immunoSEQ multiplex PCR, while TCRdb's copy carries only in-frame clones and drops some. Here the sample spans about 97,000 clones, approximately 94% being singletons. This clonotype was sampled from a human donor in good health. This chain connects TRBV5-1 to TRBJ1-2; 10 bases line up with TRBD1. Material: T cells isolated from PBMCs. The DNA for the CDR3 is TGCGCCAGCAGCTTTTCCGGGACAGGGGAAGGCTACACCTTC. Protein sequence: CASSFSGTGEGYTF. Drawing the rest from reference TRBV5-1 and TRBJ1-2, the complete variable domain is KAGVTQTPRYLIKTRGQQVTLSCSPISGHRSVSWYQQTPGQGLQFLFEYFSETQRNKGNFPGRFSGRQFSNSRSEMNVSTLELGDSALYLCASSFSGTGEGYTFGSGTRLTVV.